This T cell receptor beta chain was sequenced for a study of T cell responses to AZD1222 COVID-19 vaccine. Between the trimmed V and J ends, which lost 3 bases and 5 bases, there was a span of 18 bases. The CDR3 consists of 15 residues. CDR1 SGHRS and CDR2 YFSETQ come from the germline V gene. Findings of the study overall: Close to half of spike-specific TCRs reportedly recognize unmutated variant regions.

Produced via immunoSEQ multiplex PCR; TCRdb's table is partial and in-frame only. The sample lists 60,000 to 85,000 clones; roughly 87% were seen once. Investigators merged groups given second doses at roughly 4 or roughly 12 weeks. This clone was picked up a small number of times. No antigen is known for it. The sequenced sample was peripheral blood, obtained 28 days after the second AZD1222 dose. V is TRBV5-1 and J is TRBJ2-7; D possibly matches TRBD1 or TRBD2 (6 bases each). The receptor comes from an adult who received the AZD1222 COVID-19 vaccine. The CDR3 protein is CASSSGAQGENEQYF. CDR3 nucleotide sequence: TGCGCCAGCAGCTCGGGGGCCCAGGGTGAGAACGAGCAGTACTTC.